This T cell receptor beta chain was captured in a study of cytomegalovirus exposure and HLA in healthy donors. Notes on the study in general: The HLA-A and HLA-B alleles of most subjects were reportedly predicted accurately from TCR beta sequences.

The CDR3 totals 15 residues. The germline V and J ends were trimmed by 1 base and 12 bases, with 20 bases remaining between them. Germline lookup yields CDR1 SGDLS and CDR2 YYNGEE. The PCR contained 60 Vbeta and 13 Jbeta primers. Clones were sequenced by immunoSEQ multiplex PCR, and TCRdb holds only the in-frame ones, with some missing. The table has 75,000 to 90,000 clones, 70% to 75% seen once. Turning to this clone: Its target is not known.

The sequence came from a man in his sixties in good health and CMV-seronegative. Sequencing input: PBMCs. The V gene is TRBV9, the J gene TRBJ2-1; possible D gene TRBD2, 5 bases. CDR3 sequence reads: CASSVYGGSNEGQFF. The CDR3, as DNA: TGTGCCAGCAGCGTATACGGAGGTAGCAATGAAGGGCAGTTCTTC.